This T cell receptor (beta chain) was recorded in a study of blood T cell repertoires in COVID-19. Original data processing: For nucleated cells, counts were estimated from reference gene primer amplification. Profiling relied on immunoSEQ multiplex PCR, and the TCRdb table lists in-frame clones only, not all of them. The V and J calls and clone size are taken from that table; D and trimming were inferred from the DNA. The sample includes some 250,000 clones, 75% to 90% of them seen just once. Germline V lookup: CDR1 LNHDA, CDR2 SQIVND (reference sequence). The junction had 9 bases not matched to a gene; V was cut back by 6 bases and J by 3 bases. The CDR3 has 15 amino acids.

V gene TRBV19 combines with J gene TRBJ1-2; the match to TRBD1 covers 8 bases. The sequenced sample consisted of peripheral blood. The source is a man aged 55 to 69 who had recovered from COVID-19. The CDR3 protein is CASSEDRGRHYGYTF. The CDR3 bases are TGTGCCAGTAGCGAAGACAGGGGCAGACACTATGGCTACACCTTC.